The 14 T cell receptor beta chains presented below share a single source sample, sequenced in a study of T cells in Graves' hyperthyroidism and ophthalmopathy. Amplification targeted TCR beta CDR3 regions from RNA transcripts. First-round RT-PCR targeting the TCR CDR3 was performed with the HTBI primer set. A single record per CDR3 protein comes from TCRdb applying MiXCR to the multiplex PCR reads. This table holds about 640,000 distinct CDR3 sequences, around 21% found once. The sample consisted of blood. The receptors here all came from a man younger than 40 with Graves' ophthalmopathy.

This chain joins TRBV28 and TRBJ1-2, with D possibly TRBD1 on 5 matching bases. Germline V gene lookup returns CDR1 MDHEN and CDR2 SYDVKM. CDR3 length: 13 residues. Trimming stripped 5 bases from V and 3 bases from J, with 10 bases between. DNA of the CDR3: TGTGCCAGCAGTCTCAGGGCGGACTATGGCTACACCTTC. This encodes CASSLRADYGYTF.

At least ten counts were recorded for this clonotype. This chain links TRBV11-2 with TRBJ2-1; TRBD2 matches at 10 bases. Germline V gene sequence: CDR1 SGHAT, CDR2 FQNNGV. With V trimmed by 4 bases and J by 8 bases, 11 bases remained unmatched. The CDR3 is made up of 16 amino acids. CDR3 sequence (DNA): TGTGCCAGCAGCTCTATAGCGGGAGGCCCAGGCCATGAGCAGTTCTTC. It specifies CASSSIAGGPGHEQFF.

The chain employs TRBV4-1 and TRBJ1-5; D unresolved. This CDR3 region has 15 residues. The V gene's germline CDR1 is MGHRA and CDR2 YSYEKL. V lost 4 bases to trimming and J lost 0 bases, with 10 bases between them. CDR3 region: CASSLLADSNQPQHF. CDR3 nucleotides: TGCGCCAGCAGCCTCCTGGCAGATAGCAATCAGCCCCAGCATTTT.

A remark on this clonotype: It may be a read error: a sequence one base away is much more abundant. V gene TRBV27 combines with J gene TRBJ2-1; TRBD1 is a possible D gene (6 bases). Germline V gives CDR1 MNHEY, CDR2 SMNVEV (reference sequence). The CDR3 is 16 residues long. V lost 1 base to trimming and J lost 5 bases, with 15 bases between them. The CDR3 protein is CASSLFNRVPDNEQFF. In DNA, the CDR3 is TGTGCCAGCAGTTTATTTAACAGGGTCCCTGACAATGAGCAGTTCTTC.

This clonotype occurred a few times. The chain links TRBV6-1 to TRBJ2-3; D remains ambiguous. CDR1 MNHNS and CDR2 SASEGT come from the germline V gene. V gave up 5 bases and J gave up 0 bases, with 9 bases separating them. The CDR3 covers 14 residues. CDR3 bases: TGTGCCAGCAGTTCAGCCTTTAGCACAGATACGCAGTATTTT. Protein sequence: CASSSAFSTDTQYF.

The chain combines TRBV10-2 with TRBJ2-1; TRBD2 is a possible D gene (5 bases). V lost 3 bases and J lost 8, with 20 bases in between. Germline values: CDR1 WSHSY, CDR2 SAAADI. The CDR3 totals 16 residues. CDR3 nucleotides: TGCGCCAGCAGTGATGGTTTCGCGGGTAGGGTGGATGAGCAGTTCTTC. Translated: CASSDGFAGRVDEQFF.

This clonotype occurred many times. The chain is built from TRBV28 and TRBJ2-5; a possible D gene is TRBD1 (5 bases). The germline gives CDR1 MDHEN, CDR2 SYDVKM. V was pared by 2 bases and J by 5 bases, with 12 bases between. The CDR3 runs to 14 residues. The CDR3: CASSLQGQGETQYF. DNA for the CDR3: TGTGCCAGCAGTTTACAGGGCCAAGGGGAGACCCAGTACTTC.

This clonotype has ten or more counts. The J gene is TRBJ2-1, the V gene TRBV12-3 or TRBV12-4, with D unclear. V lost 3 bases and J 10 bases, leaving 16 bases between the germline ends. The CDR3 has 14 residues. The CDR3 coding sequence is TGTGCCAGCAGTTTGTTACTGAATTCTCGGGAGCAGTTCTTC. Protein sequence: CASSLLLNSREQFF.

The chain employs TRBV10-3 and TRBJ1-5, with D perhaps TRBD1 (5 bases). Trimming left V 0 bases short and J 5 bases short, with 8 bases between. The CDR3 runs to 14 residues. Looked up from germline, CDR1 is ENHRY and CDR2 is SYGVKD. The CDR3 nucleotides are TGTGCCATCAGTGAGTCCCAGGGCGATCAGCCCCAGCATTTT. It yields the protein CAISESQGDQPQHF.

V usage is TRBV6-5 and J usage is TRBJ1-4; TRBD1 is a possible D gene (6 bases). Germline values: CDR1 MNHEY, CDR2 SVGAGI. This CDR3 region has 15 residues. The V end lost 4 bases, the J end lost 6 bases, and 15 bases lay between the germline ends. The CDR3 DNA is TGTGCCAGCAGTTCTACAGGGAGAGTTGATGAAAAACTGTTTTTT. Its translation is CASSSTGRVDEKLFF.

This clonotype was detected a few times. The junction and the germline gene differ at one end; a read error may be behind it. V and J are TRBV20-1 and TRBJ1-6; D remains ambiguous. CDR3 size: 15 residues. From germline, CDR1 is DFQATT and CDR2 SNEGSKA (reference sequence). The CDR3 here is CSARAHSSHNSPLHF. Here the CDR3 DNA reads TGCAGTGCTAGAGCACATAGCTCCCATAATTCACCCCTCCACTTT.

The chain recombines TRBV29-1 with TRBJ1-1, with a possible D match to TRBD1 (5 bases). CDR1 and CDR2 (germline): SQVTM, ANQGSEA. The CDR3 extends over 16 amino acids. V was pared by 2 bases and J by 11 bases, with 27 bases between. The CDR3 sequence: CSVEPRETVRFSGAFF. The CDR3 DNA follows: TGCAGCGTTGAACCCAGAGAGACAGTAAGATTTTCTGGGGCTTTCTTT.

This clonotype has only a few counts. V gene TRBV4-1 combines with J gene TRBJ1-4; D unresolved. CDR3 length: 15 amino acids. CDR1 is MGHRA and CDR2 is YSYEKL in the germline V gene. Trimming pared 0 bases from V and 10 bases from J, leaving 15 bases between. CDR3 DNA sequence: TGCGCCAGCAGCCAAGAGAGTCAGCCAGTCGGAAAACTGTTTTTT. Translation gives CASSQESQPVGKLFF.

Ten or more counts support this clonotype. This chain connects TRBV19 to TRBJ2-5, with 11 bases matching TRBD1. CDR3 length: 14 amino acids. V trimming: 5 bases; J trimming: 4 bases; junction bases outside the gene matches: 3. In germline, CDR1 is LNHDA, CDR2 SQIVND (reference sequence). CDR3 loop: CASSLDRGRETQYF. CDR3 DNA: TGTGCCAGTAGTCTGGACAGGGGGCGAGAGACCCAGTACTTC.